Below, 5 T cell receptor beta chains from the same sample are listed, as sequenced in a study of CD8+CD57+ T cells in acquired aplastic anemia. According to the study, genomic DNA was the template for TCR beta VDJ and CDR3 profiling. TCRdb called the reads again in MiXCR, with one record for every CDR3 protein. The sample has hundreds of thousands of distinct CDR3 sequences, more than 40% seen once. The patients chosen for sequencing had shown expansion of CD8+CD57+ cells (detected by flow cytometry). The sample taken for sequencing was sorted CD4+, CD8+, or CD8+CD57+ T cells (not recorded which) from PBMCs. These receptors all come from a human donor with aplastic anemia.

To note about this clonotype: A much larger clone lies one base from this, so it may be a read error. CDR3 bases: TGTGGCAGCAGCCCTGATGGAGGTAATGAAAAACTGTTTTTT. Translation gives CGSSPDGGNEKLFF. The chain combines TRBV7-9 with TRBJ1-4, with D unclear. This CDR3 has 14 residues. The germline V gene encodes CDR1 SEHNR and CDR2 FQNEAQ (reference sequence).

This clonotype was counted at least ten times. V is TRBV15 and J is TRBJ1-4, with a tentative D call TRBD1 (5 bases). The germline gives CDR1 LNHNV, CDR2 YYDKDF (reference sequence). Trimming removed 1 base from V and 8 bases from J, with 14 bases in between. The CDR3 sequence is 15 residues long. This CDR3 is CATSRVSGTREKLFF. The DNA for the CDR3 is TGTGCCACCAGCAGAGTCTCCGGGACTCGGGAAAAACTGTTTTTT.

The V call is TRBV29-1, the J call TRBJ1-2, with D tentatively TRBD1 (6 bases). Trimming pared 6 bases from V and 1 base from J, leaving 12 bases between. CDR1 and CDR2 from the germline V gene are SQVTM and ANQGSEA. The CDR3 consists of 13 residues. CDR3 in DNA: TGCAGCGTCGCCAAGGGGGTTAACTATGGCTACACCTTC. As protein: CSVAKGVNYGYTF.

This sequence joins TRBV5-8 and TRBJ2-2, with 15 nucleotides matching TRBD2. Germline V lookup: CDR1 SGHTS, CDR2 YDEGEE. This CDR3 is 17 amino acids long. The J segment lost 6 bases and the V segment lost 0 bases, leaving 3 bases of the junction unmatched. The CDR3: CASSLGGLAGGPGELFF. CDR3 nucleotides: TGTGCCAGCAGCTTGGGCGGACTAGCGGGAGGGCCCGGGGAGCTGTTTTTT.

In its sample, this clonotype was seen a few times. Possible read error: a much larger clone is one base away. J is TRBJ2-7 and V is TRBV20-1; D may correspond to TRBD1 or TRBD2 (5 bases each). From germline, CDR1 is DFQATT and CDR2 SNEGSKA (reference sequence). V lost 0 bases and J 7 bases, leaving 16 bases between the germline ends. The CDR3 contains 14 residues. CDR3 loop: CSARDVGVRGEQYF. In DNA, the CDR3 is TGCAGTGCTAGAGACGTGGGTGTGAGGGGTGAGCAGTACTTC.